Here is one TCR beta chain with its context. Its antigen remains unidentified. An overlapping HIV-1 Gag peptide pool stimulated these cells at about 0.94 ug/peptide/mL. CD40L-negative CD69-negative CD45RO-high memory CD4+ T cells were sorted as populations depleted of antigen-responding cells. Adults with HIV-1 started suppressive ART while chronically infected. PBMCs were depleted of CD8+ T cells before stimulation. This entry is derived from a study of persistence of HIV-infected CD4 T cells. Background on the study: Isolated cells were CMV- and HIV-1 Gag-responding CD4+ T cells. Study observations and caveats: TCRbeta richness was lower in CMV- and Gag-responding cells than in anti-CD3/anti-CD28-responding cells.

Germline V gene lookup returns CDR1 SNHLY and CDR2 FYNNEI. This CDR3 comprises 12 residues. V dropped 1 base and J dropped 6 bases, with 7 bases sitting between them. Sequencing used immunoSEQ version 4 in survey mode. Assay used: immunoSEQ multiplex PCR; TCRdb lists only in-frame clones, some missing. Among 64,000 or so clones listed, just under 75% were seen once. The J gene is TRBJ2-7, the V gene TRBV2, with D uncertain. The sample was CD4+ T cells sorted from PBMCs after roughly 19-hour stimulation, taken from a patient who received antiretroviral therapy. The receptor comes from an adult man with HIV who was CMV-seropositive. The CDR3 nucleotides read TGTGCCAGCAGTGAAGAGGGAAGCGAGCAGTACTTC. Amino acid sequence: CASSEEGSEQYF.